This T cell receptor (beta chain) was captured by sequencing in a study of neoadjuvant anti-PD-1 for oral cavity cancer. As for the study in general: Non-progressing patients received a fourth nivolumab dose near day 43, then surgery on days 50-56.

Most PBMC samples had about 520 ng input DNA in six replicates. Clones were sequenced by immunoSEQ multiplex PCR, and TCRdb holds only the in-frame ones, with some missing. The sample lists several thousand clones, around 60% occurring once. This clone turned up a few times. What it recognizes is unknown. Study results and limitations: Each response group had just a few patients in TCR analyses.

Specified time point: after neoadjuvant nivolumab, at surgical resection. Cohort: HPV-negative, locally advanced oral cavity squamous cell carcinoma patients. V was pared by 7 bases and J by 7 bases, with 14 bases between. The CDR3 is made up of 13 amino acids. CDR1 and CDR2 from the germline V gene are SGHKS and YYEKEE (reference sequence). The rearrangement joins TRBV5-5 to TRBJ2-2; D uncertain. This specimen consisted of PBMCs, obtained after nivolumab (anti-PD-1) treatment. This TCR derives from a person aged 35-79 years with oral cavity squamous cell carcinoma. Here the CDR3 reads CASGETPGGELFF. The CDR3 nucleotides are TGTGCCAGCGGAGAGACTCCAGGCGGGGAGCTGTTTTTT.